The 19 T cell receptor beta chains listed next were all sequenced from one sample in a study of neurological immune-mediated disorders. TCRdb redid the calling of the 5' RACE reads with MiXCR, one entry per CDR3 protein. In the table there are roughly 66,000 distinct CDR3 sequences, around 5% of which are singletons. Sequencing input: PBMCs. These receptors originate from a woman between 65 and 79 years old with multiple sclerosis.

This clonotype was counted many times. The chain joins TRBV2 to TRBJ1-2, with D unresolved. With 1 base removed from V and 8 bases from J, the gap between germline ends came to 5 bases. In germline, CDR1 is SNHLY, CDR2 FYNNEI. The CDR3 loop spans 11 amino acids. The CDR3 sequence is CASSEGVGYTF. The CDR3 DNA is TGTGCCAGCAGTGAAGGGGTGGGCTACACCTTC.

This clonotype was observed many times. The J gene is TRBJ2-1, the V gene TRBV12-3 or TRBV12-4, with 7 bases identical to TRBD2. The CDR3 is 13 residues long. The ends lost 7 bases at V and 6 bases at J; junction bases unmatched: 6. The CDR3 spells CASNPPGGNEQFF. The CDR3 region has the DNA TGTGCCAGCAATCCCCCGGGGGGCAATGAGCAGTTCTTC.

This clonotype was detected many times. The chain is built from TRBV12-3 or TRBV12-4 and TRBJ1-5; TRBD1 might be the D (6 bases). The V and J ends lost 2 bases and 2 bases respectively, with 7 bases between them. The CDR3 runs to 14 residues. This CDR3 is CASSLRGGNQPQHF. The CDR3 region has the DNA TGTGCCAGCAGTTTAAGGGGGGGCAATCAGCCCCAGCATTTT.

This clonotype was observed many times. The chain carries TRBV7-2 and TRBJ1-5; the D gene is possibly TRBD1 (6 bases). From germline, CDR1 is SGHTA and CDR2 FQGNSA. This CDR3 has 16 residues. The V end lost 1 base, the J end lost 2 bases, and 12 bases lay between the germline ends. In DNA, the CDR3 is TGTGCCAGCAGCTTAGGTTGGGGGCGTGGCAATCAGCCCCAGCATTTT. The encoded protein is CASSLGWGRGNQPQHF. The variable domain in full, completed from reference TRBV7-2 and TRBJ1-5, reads GAGVSQSPSNKVTEKGKDVELRCDPISGHTALYWYRQSLGQGLEFLIYFQGNSAPDKSGLPSDRFSAERTGGSVSTLTIQRTQQEDSAVYLCASSLGWGRGNQPQHFGDGTRLSIL.

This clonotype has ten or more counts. CDR3 amino acids: CSVRQGNNQPQHF. The CDR3 region has the DNA TGCAGCGTCCGACAGGGAAACAATCAGCCCCAGCATTTT. This chain joins TRBV29-1 and TRBJ1-5; 7 bases fit TRBD1. The CDR3 extends over 13 amino acids. V was clipped by 6 bases and J by 3 bases; unmatched bases: 5. Germline CDR1 is SQVTM and CDR2 is ANQGSEA.

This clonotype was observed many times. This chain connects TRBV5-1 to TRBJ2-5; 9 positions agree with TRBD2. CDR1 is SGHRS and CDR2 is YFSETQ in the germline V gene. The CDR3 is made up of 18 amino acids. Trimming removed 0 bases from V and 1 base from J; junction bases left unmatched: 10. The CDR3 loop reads CASSLEASGIRPQETQYF. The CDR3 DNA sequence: TGCGCCAGCAGCTTGGAGGCTAGCGGGATAAGACCCCAAGAGACCCAGTACTTC. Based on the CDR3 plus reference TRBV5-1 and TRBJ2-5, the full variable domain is KAGVTQTPRYLIKTRGQQVTLSCSPISGHRSVSWYQQTPGQGLQFLFEYFSETQRNKGNFPGRFSGRQFSNSRSEMNVSTLELGDSALYLCASSLEASGIRPQETQYFGPGTRLLVL.

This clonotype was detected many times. The chain's CDR3 is CASRSQGRWTEAFF. CDR3 bases: TGTGCCAGCAGATCTCAGGGGAGGTGGACTGAAGCTTTCTTT. This chain joins TRBV6-5 and TRBJ1-1; perhaps TRBD1 as D (6 bases). Trimming removed 6 bases from V and 5 bases from J, with 16 bases in between. Looked up from germline, CDR1 is MNHEY and CDR2 is SVGAGI. This CDR3 is built from 14 residues.

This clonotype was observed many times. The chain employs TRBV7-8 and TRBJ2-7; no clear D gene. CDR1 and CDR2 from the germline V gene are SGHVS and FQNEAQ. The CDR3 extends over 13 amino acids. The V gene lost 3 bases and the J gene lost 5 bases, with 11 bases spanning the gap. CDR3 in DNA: TGTGCCAGCAGCTTTGGCAGACTTAACGAGCAGTACTTC. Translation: CASSFGRLNEQYF.

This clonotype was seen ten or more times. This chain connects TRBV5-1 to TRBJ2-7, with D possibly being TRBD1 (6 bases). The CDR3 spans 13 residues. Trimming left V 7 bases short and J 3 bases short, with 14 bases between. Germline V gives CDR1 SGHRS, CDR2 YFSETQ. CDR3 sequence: CASREPTGYEQYF. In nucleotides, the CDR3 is TGCGCCAGCCGCGAACCGACAGGCTACGAGCAGTACTTC.

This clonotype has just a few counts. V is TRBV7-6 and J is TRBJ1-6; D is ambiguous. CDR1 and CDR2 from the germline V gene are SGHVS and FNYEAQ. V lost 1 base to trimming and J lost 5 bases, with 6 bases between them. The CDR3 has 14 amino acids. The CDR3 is CASSLGTDNSPLHF. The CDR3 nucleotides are TGTGCCAGCAGCTTAGGGACGGATAATTCACCCCTCCACTTT. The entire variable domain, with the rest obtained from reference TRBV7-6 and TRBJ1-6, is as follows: GAGVSQSPRYKVTKRGQDVALRCDPISGHVSLYWYRQALGQGPEFLTYFNYEAQQDKSGLPNDRFSAERPEGSISTLTIQRTEQRDSAMYRCASSLGTDNSPLHFGNGTRLTVT.

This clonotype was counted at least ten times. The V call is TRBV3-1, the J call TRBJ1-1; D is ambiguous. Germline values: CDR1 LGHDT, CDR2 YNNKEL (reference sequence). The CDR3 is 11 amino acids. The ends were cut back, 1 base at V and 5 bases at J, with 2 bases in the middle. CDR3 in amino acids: CASSQGTEAFF. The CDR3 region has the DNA TGTGCCAGCAGCCAAGGAACTGAAGCTTTCTTT. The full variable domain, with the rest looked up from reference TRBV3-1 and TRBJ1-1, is DTAVSQTPKYLVTQMGNDKSIKCEQNLGHDTMYWYKQDSKKFLKIMFSYNNKELIINETVPNRFSPKSPDKAHLNLHINSLELGDSAVYFCASSQGTEAFFGQGTRLTVV.

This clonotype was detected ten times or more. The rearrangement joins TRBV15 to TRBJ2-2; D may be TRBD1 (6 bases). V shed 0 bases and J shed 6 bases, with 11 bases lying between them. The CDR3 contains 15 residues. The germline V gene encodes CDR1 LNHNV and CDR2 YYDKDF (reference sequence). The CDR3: CATSRDQGYSGELFF. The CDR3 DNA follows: TGTGCCACCAGCAGAGATCAGGGGTATTCCGGGGAGCTGTTTTTT.

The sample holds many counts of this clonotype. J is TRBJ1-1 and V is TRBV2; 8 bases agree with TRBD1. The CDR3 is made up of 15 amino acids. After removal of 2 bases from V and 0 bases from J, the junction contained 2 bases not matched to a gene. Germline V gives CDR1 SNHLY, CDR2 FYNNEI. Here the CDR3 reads CASSESTGVNTEAFF. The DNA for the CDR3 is TGTGCCAGCAGTGAATCGACAGGGGTGAACACTGAAGCTTTCTTT.

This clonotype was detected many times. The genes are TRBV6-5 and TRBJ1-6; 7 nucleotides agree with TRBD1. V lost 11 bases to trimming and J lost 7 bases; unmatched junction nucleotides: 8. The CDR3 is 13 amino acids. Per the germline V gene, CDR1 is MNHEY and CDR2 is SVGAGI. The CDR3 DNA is TGTGCCGCCGCTCCAGGGGGGAATTCACCCCTCCACTTT. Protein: CAAAPGGNSPLHF.

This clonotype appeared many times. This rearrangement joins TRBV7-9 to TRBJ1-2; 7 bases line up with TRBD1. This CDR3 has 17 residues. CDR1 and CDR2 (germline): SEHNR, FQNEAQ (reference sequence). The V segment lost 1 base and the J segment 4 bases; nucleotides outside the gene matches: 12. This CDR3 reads CASSLEGTGEVSYGYTF. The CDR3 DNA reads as TGTGCCAGCAGCTTAGAAGGCACAGGGGAAGTTAGCTATGGCTACACCTTC. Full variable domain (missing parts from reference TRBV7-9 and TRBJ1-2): DTGVSQNPRHKITKRGQNVTFRCDPISEHNRLYWYRQTLGQGPEFLTYFQNEAQLEKSRLLSDRFSAERPKGSFSTLEIQRTEQGDSAMYLCASSLEGTGEVSYGYTFGSGTRLTVV.

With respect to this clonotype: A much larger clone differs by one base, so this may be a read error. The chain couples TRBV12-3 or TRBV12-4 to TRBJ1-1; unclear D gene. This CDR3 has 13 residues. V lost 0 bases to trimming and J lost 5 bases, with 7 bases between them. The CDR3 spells CASSLAQGTEAFF. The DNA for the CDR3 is TGTGCCAGCAGTTTAGCCCAAGGGACTGAAGCTTTCTTT.

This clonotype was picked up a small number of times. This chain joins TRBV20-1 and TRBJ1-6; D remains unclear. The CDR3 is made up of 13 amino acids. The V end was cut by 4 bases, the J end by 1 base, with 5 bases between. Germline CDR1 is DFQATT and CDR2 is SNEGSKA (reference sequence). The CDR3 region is CSAKGSYNSPLHF. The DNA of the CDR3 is TGCAGTGCTAAGGGATCCTATAATTCACCCCTCCACTTT.

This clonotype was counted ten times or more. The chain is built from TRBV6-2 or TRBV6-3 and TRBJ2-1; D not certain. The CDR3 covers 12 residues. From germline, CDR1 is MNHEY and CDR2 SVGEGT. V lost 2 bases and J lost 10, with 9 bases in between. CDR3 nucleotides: TGTGCCAGCAGTTACCCACCCATCGAGCAGTTCTTC. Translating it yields CASSYPPIEQFF.

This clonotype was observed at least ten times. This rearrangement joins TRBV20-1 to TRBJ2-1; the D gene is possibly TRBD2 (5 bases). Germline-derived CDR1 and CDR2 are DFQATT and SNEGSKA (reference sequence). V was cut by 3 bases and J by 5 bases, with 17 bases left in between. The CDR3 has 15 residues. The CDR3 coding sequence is TGCAGTGCTAGTCCTAGCCCTAAACGGAACAATGAGCAGTTCTTC. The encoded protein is CSASPSPKRNNEQFF.